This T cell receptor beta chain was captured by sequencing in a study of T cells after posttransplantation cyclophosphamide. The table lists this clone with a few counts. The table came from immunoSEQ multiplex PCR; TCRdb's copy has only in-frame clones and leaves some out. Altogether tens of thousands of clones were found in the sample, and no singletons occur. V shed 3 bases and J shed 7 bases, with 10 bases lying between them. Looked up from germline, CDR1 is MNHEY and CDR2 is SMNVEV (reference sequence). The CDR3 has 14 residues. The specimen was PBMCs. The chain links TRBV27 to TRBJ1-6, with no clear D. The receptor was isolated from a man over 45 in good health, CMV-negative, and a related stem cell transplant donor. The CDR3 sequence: CASSFESSNSPLHF. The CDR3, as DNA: TGTGCCAGCAGTTTCGAGTCCTCCAATTCACCCCTCCACTTT.